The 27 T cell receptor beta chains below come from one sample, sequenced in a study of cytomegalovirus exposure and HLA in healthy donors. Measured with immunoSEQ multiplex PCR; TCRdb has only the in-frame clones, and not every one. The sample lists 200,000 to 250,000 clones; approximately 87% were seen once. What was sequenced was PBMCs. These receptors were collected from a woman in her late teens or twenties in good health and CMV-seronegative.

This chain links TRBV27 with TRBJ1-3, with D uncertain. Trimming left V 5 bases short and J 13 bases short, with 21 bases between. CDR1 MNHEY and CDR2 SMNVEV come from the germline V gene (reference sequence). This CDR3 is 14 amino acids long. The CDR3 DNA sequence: TGTGCCAGCAGTCAAAAGGTGGGGTACGGGAAGATATATTTT. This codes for CASSQKVGYGKIYF.

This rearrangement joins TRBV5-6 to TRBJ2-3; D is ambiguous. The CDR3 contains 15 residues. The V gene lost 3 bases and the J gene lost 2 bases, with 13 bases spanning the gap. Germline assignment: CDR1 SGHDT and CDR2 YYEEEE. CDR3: CASSSEPGPTDTQYF. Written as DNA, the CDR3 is TGTGCCAGCAGCTCGGAACCGGGCCCCACAGATACGCAGTATTTT.

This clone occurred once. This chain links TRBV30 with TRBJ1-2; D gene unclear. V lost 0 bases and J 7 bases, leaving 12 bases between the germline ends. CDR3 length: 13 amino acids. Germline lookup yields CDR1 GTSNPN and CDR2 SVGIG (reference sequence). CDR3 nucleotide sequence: TGTGCCTGGAGTGTAATGAGTTTTGGTGGCTACACCTTC. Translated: CAWSVMSFGGYTF.

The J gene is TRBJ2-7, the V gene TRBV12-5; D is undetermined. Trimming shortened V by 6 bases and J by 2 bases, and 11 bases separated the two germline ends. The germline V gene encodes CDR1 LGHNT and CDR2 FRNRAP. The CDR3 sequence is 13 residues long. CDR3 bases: TGTGCTAGTGGACGAGACACTGCCTACGAGCAGTACTTC. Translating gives CASGRDTAYEQYF.

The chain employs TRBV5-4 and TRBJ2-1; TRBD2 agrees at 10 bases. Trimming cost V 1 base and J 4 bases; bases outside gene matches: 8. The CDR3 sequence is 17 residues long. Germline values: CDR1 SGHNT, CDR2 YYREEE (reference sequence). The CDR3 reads CASSLSLAGVLYNEQFF. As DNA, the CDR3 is TGTGCCAGCAGCTTGTCCCTAGCGGGGGTGTTATACAATGAGCAGTTCTTC.

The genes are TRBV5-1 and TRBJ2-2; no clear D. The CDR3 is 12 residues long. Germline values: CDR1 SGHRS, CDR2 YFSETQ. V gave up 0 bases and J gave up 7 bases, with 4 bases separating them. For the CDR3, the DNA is TGCGCCAGCAGCTTGGACGACGGGGAGCTGTTTTTT. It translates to CASSLDDGELFF. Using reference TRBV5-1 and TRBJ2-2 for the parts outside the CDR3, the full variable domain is KAGVTQTPRYLIKTRGQQVTLSCSPISGHRSVSWYQQTPGQGLQFLFEYFSETQRNKGNFPGRFSGRQFSNSRSEMNVSTLELGDSALYLCASSLDDGELFFGEGSRLTVL.

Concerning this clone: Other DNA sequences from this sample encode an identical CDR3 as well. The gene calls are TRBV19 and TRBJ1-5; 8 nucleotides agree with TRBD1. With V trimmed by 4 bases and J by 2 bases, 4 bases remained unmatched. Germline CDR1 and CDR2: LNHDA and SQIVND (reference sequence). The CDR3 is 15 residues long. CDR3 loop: CASSSDRGGNQPQHF. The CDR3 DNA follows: TGTGCCAGTAGTAGCGACAGGGGAGGCAATCAGCCCCAGCATTTT.

For the CDR3, the DNA is TGTGCCAGCAGTGAAGGGCAAGGGGGTGAAAAACTGTTTTTT. Translation: CASSEGQGGEKLFF. The chain couples TRBV2 to TRBJ1-4; the D gene is possibly TRBD1 (6 bases). Germline values: CDR1 SNHLY, CDR2 FYNNEI. CDR3 length equals 14 residues. Between the trimmed V and J ends, which lost 1 base and 7 bases, there was a span of 10 bases. Full variable domain (rest looked up from reference TRBV2 and TRBJ1-4): EPEVTQTPSHQVTQMGQEVILRCVPISNHLYFYWYRQILGQKVEFLVSFYNNEISEKSEIFDDQFSVERPDGSNFTLKIRSTKLEDSAMYFCASSEGQGGEKLFFGSGTQLSVL.

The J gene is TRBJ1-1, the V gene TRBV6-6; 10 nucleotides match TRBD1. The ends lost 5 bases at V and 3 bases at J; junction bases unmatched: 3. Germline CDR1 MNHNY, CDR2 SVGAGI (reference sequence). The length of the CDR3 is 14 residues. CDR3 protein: CASSRDRGYTEAFF. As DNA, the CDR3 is TGTGCCAGCAGTCGGGACAGGGGCTACACTGAAGCTTTCTTT.

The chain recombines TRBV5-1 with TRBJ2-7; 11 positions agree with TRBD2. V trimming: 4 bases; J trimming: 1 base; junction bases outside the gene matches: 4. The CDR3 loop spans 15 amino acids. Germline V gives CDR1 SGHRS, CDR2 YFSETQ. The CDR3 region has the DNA TGCGCCAGCAGCCACACTAGCGGGAGTTCCTACGAGCAGTACTTC. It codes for CASSHTSGSSYEQYF.

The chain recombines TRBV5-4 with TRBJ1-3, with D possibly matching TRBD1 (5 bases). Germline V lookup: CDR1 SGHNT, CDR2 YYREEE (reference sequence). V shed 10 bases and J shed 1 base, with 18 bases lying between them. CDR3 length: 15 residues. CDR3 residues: CAVRGADKSGNTIYF. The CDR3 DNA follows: TGTGCCGTCCGCGGGGCCGACAAATCTGGAAACACCATATATTTT.

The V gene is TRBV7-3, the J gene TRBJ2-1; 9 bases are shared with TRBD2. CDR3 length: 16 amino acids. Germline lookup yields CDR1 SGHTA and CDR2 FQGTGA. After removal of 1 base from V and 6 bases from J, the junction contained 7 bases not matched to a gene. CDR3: CASSLIPSSGANEQFF. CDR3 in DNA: TGTGCCAGCAGCTTAATCCCGTCTAGCGGGGCCAATGAGCAGTTCTTC.

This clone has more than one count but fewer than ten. CDR3 sequence: CASSPGTSINTGELFF. The CDR3 DNA reads TGTGCCAGCAGTCCTGGGACTAGCATAAACACCGGGGAGCTGTTTTTT. The chain is built from TRBV27 and TRBJ2-2; 9 positions agree with TRBD2. J was trimmed by 2 bases and V by 5 bases; bases with no gene match: 6. Germline CDR1 reads MNHEY; CDR2 reads SMNVEV (reference sequence). This CDR3 comprises 16 residues.

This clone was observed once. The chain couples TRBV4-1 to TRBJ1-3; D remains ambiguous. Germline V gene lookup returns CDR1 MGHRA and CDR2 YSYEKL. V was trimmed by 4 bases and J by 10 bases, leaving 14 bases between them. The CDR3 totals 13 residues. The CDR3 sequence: CASSPTEGGTIYF. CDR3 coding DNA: TGCGCCAGCAGCCCAACTGAAGGCGGTACCATATATTTT.

Here the CDR3 reads CSVETGGIGELFF. The DNA of the CDR3 is TGCAGCGTGGAGACAGGGGGCATCGGGGAGCTGTTTTTT. The chain joins TRBV29-1 to TRBJ2-2, with 10 positions matching TRBD1. Trimming at V came to 6 bases and at J to 7 bases, leaving 5 bases not matched to a gene. The length of the CDR3 is 13 residues. Germline V gene sequence: CDR1 SQVTM, CDR2 ANQGSEA.

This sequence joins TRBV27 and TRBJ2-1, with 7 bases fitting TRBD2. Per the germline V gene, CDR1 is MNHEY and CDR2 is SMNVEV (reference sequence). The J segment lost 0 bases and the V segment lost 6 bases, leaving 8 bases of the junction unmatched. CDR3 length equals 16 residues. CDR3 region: CASRNLGGSSYNEQFF. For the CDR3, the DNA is TGTGCCAGCAGGAATTTGGGCGGGAGCTCCTACAATGAGCAGTTCTTC.

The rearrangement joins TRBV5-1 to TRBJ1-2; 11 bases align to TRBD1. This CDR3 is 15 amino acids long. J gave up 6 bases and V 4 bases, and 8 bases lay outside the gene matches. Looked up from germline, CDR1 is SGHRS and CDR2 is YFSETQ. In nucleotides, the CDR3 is TGCGCCAGCAGCCAAGACGTGGGACAGGGGGATGGCTACACCTTC. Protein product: CASSQDVGQGDGYTF. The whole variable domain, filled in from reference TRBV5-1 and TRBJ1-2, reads KAGVTQTPRYLIKTRGQQVTLSCSPISGHRSVSWYQQTPGQGLQFLFEYFSETQRNKGNFPGRFSGRQFSNSRSEMNVSTLELGDSALYLCASSQDVGQGDGYTFGSGTRLTVV.

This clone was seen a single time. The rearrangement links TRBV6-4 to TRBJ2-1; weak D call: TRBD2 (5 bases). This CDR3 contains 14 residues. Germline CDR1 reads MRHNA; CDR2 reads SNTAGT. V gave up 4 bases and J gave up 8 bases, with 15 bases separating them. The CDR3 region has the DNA TGTGCCAGCAGTGTTCGAGGAGAGGGCGATGAGCAGTTCTTC. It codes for CASSVRGEGDEQFF.

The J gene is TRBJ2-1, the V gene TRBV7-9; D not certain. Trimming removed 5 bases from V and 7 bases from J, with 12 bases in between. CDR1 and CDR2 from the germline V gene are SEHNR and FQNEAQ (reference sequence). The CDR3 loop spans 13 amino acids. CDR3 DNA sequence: TGTGCCAGCAGCCCCTTGGCAGTTAATGAGCAGTTCTTC. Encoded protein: CASSPLAVNEQFF.

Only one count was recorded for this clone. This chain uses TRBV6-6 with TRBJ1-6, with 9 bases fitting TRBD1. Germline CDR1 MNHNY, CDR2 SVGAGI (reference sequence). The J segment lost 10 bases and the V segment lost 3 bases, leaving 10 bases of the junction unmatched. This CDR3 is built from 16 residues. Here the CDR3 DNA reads TGTGCCAGCAGTTATGATCGGACAGGGGTTGACTCACCCCTCCACTTT. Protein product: CASSYDRTGVDSPLHF.

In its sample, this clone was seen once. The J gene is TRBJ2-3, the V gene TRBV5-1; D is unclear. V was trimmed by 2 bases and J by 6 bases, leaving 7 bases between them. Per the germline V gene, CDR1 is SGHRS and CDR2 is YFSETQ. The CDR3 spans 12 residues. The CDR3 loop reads CASSFPEDTQYF. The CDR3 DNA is TGCGCCAGCAGCTTCCCGGAGGATACGCAGTATTTT.

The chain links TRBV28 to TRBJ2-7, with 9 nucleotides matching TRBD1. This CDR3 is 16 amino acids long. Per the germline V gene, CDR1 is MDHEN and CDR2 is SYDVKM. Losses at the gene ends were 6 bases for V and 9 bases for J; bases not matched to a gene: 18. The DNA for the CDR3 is TGTGCCAGCAGCCCCCAACAGGGGGCGCTTTTAAGTAGGCAGTACTTC. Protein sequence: CASSPQQGALLSRQYF. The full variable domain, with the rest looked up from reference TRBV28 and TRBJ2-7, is DVKVTQSSRYLVKRTGEKVFLECVQDMDHENMFWYRQDPGLGLRLIYFSYDVKMKEKGDIPEGYSVSREKKERFSLILESASTNQTSMYLCASSPQQGALLSRQYFGPGTRLTVT.

The CDR3 bases are TGTGCCAGCAGTGTTACGGAATCTAGCACAGATACGCAGTATTTT. Translated, it gives CASSVTESSTDTQYF. The chain employs TRBV2 and TRBJ2-3, with D unresolved. From germline, CDR1 is SNHLY and CDR2 FYNNEI. This CDR3 is built from 15 residues. Trimming took off 4 bases at V and 0 bases at J, with 11 bases between the two ends.

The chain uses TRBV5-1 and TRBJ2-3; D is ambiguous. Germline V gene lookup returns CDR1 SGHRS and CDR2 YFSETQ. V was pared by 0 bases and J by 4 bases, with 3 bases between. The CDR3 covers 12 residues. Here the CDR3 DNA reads TGCGCCAGCAGCTTGGCGGCAGATACGCAGTATTTT. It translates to CASSLAADTQYF.

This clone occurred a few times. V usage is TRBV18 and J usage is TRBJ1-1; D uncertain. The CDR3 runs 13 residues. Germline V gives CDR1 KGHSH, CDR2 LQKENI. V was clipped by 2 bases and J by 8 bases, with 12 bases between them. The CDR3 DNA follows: TGTGCCAGCTCACCAGACCCCCGTTACGAAGCTTTCTTT. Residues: CASSPDPRYEAFF.

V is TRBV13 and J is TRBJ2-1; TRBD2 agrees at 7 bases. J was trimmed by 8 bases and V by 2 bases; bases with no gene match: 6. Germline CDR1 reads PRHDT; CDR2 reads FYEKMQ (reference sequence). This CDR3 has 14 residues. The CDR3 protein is CASSLIAREDEQFF. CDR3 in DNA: TGTGCCAGCAGCTTAATAGCTCGGGAGGATGAGCAGTTCTTC.

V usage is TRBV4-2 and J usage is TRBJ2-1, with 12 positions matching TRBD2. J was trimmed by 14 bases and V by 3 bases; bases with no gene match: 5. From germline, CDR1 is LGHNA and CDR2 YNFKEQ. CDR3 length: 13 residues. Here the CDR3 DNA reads TGTGCCAGCAGCCATCCTAGCGGGAGGGCCAAGTTCTTC. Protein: CASSHPSGRAKFF.